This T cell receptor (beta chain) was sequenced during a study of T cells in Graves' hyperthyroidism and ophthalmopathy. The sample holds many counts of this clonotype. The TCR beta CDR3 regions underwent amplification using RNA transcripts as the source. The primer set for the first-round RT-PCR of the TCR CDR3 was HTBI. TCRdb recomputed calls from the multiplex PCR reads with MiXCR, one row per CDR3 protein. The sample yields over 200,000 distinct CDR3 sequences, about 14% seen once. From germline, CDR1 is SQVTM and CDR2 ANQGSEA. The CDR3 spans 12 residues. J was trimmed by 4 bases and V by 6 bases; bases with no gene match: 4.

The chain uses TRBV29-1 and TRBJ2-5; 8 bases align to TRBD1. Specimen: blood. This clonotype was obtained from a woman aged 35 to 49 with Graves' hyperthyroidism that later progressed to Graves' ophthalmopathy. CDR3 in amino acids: CSVQGAGETQYF. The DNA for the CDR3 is TGCAGCGTCCAGGGGGCGGGAGAGACCCAGTACTTC.